This T cell receptor (beta chain) was identified during a study of blood T cell repertoires in COVID-19. V was cut by 0 bases and J by 8 bases, with 3 bases left in between. The CDR3 is 11 residues long. The germline gives CDR1 SGHNT, CDR2 YYREEE (reference sequence). Clinical history as reported by participants underpinned cohort assignment. Cohort 3 donors counted as recovered after two negative PCRs, clearance, or resolved symptoms. The data were produced by immunoSEQ multiplex PCR, yet TCRdb's version contains in-frame clones alone and is incomplete. The sample comprises 300,000 or so clones, less than 90% of which are singletons, and 0.9% to 1.2% rests with the top ten. This clone has just a few counts. This CDR3 is also generated by other DNA sequences in the sample.

What was sequenced was PBMCs or T cells enriched from blood (not recorded which). This TCR was sampled from a woman aged 30 to 39 who had recovered from COVID-19. The V and J genes are TRBV5-4 and TRBJ2-1; D not certain. In DNA, the CDR3 is TGTGCCAGCAGCTTGGTCGATGAGCAGTTCTTC. Translation: CASSLVDEQFF.